This TCR beta chain stems from a study of identical twins. Overall study results and limits: Researchers reported weaker excess twin sharing in beta out-of-frame sequences. Models underestimated TCR alpha sharing (out-of-frame) in monozygotic twins.

This CDR3 is 15 amino acids long. Trimming cost V 5 bases and J 5 bases; bases outside gene matches: 11. The germline gives CDR1 DFQATT, CDR2 SNEGSKA (reference sequence). This clonotype was detected a few times. Its target is unknown. TCRdb passed the 5' RACE reads through MiXCR, listing each CDR3 protein once. The table records hundreds of thousands of distinct CDR3 sequences, around 6.1% of them present only once. Everyone who donated was a healthy Caucasian. The chain links TRBV20-1 to TRBJ2-7, with 11 bases identical to TRBD2. Sequenced material: naive T cells sorted from blood. This TCR came from a man aged 18 to 35 in good health. CDR3 region: CSAWVLAGGLDEQYF. The CDR3 nucleotides read TGCAGTGCTTGGGTTTTAGCGGGAGGGCTCGACGAGCAGTACTTC.